This T cell receptor beta chain emerged from a study of quantifying T cell responses using KT2 cells. Across the whole study: TCR alpha and beta constant-region primers primed reverse transcription of RNA. Estimated efficiency of the T4 ligation step was above 9% under optimum conditions. Overall study results and limits: KT2 clone alpha and beta sequence counts scaled linearly with input KT2 cell number. Very high KT2 spike-in numbers caused saturation in KT2 sequence detection.

As concerns this clonotype: Its antigen is not known.

The cDNA 3' end received a ligated oligonucleotide with a UMI. The first PCR ran about 4 cycles with an equimolar RC1.1 and RC1.2 beta primer mix. TCR alpha and beta chains were handled separately starting at the second PCR. Using its own MiXCR run on the UMI-ligation and nested PCR reads, TCRdb lists one record per CDR3 protein. The data contain 40,000 or so distinct CDR3 sequences, around 15% of them singletons. The CDR3 totals 11 residues. The J segment lost 4 bases and the V segment lost 7 bases, leaving 0 bases of the junction unmatched. CDR1 SQVTM and CDR2 ANQGSEA come from the germline V gene. The sequencing input was PBMCs spiked with cells of the T cell clone KT2. The chain combines TRBV29-1 with TRBJ2-5; 10 nucleotides align to TRBD2. The TCR sequence derives from a human donor. The CDR3: CSGTSGETQYF. In nucleotides, the CDR3 is TGCAGCGGGACTAGCGGAGAGACCCAGTACTTC. Full variable domain (outside the CDR3, taken from reference TRBV29-1 and TRBJ2-5): SAVISQKPSRDICQRGTSLTIQCQVDSQVTMMFWYRQQPGQSLTLIATANQGSEATYESGFVIDKFPISRPNLTFSTLTVSNMSPEDSSIYLCSGTSGETQYFGPGTRLLVL.